These 3 T cell receptor beta chains came from one sample sequenced in a study of cytomegalovirus exposure and HLA in healthy donors. Researchers ran the PCR with 60 Vbeta and 13 Jbeta primers. The data were produced by immunoSEQ multiplex PCR, yet TCRdb's version contains in-frame clones alone and is incomplete. The sample contains 160,000 or so clones, just under 80% of which appear only once. Sequencing was performed on PBMCs. These receptors all come from a man between 18 and 29 years old in good health and CMV-seropositive.

The V and J genes are TRBV30 and TRBJ1-5; D gene uncertain. The CDR3 runs 14 residues. The germline gives CDR1 GTSNPN, CDR2 SVGIG (reference sequence). Trimming took off 0 bases at V and 0 bases at J, with 6 bases between the two ends. For the CDR3, the DNA is TGTGCCTGGAGTGTGGAGTATAGCAATCAGCCCCAGCATTTT. Amino acid sequence: CAWSVEYSNQPQHF.

The chain has TRBV6-1 and TRBJ1-1; 7 bases agree with TRBD1. Per germline, CDR1 MNHNS and CDR2 SASEGT. This CDR3 is built from 15 residues. V shed 0 bases and J 1 base; nucleotides not matched to a gene: 2. The DNA of the CDR3 is TGTGCCAGCAGTGAAGCTCGGACAGGGAACACTGAAGCTTTCTTT. Translation: CASSEARTGNTEAFF.

Details on this clone: This same CDR3 is encoded by further DNA sequences in the sample. V usage is TRBV5-1 and J usage is TRBJ2-1, with no clear D. Trimming shortened V by 0 bases and J by 0 bases, and 4 bases separated the two germline ends. CDR1 SGHRS and CDR2 YFSETQ come from the germline V gene. This CDR3 has 14 amino acids. CDR3 region: CASSLGSSYNEQFF. For the CDR3, the DNA is TGCGCCAGCAGCTTGGGGAGCTCCTACAATGAGCAGTTCTTC.